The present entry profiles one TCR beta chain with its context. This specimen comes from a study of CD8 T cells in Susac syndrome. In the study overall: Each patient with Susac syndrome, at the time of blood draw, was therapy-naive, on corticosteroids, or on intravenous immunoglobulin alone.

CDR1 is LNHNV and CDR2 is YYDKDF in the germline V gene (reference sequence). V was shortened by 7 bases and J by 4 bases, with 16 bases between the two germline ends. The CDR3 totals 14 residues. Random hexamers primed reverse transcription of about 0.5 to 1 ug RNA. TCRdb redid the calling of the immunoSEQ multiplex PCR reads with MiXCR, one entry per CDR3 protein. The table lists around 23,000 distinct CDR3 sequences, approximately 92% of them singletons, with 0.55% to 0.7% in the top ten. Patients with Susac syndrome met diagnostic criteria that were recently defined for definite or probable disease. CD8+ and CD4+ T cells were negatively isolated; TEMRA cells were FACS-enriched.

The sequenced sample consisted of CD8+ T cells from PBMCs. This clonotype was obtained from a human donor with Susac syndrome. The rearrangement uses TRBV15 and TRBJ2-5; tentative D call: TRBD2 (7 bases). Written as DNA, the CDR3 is TGTGCCACCAAGGAGGAGGGGGGGCGAGAGACCCAGTACTTC. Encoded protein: CATKEEGGRETQYF.